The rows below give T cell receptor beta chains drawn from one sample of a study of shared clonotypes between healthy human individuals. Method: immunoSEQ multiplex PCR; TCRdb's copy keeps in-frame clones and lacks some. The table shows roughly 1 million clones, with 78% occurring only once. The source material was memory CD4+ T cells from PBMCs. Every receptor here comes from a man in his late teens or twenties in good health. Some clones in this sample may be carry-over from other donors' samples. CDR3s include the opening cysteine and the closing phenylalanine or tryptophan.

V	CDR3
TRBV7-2	CASSPQGLRSGNTIYF
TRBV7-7	CASSLAEGGHEQFF
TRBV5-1	CASSLGFSQPQHF
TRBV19	CASSIGGRVDEQYF
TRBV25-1	CASSDYGTGVPQYF
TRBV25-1	CASSAGARDTQYF
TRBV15	CATSNIQGSETQYF
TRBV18	CASSLGTGKNEQYF
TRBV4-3	CASSQMGGSRSYEQYF
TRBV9	CASSVTYTGELFF
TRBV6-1	CASTPRGGNQPQHF
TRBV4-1	CASSRSQGGINEQFF
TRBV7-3	CASSPNIRDKAYNEQFF
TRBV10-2	CASSETPHAPYGYTF
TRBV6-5	CASRTYKHYGYTF
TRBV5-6	CASSIGLNTEAFF
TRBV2	CASSVLARGYEQYF
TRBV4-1	CASNQDPAATGYTF
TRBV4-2	CASSVRTSGSGDEQFF
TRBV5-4	CASSLFLAAANYGYTF
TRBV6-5	CASSYSFPGGAYEQYF
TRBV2	CATNGAGGGYEQYF
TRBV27	CASRSPAATNEKLFF
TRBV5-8	CASNEWAGNQPQHF
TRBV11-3	CASSSTASGSRYEQFF
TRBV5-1	CASSEGTGSFYEQYF
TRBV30	CAWTRSGTTEAFF
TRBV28	CASRSGTGASEKLFF
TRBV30	CAWSGGSYQPQHF
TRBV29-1	CSVAPDRRLKTQYF
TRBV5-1	CASNLAGGTDTQYF
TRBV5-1	CASSFAGTVEKLFF
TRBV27	CASSFGRLAASEQYF
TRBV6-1	CASSPSFPAKNIQYF
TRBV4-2	CASSQGTRSHNEQFF
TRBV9	CASSVGSGKPYEQYF